Listed below are T cell receptor beta chains from one sample, sequenced in a study of T cells in localized non-small cell lung cancer. Assay used: immunoSEQ multiplex PCR; TCRdb lists only in-frame clones, some missing. Among approximately 31,000 clones, around 82% were seen once, and the ten largest hold roughly a third. The specimen comprised peripheral blood, sampled before any cancer treatment. The receptors shown here come from a male donor aged 60 or older with stage II squamous cell lung carcinoma. CDR3s include the opening cysteine and the closing phenylalanine or tryptophan. The D gene is left open where the match is weak. The size of a clone is reported for some rows only, either as once, few or many, or as a class for expanded clones.

J	size	D	V	CDR3	DNA
TRBJ1-2	-	TRBD1	TRBV29-1	CSVWDSPSRGYTF	TGCAGCGTTTGGGACAGCCCTTCCCGTGGCTACACCTTC
TRBJ1-5	-	-	TRBV29-1	CSVEGFRGAQHF	TGCAGCGTTGAAGGATTCAGGGGAGCCCAGCATTTT
TRBJ2-1	-	TRBD1	TRBV18	CASSPGTDNEQFF	TGTGCCAGCTCACCAGGGACAGACAATGAGCAGTTCTTC
TRBJ2-3	-	TRBD2	TRBV5-1	CASSPLGAGGGTDTQYF	TGCGCCAGCAGCCCCTTGGGAGCGGGAGGAGGGACAGATACGCAGTATTTT
TRBJ1-1	few	-	TRBV19	CASSTSWTEGNTEAFF	TGTGCCAGTAGTACCAGCTGGACAGAGGGGAACACTGAAGCTTTCTTT
TRBJ1-3	-	TRBD1	TRBV27	CASSSRNRGGNTIYF	TGTGCCAGCAGTTCTCGTAACAGGGGAGGAAACACCATATATTTT
TRBJ1-5	-	-	TRBV27	CASSFSGQPQHF	TGTGCCAGCAGTTTTAGCGGGCAGCCCCAGCATTTT
TRBJ1-1	-	TRBD1	TRBV2	CASSGDRGTEAFF	TGTGCCAGCAGTGGGGACAGGGGGACTGAAGCTTTCTTT
TRBJ2-2	-	-	TRBV7-3	CASSLNMAGDTGELFF	TGTGCCAGCAGCTTGAATATGGCCGGGGACACCGGGGAGCTGTTTTTT
TRBJ2-5	once	TRBD1	TRBV29-1	CSVEGWGDRGLGETQYF	TGCAGCGTTGAAGGATGGGGAGACAGGGGACTCGGGGAGACCCAGTACTTC
TRBJ2-5	-	TRBD2	TRBV6-5	CASSSTSTRGETQYF	TGTGCCAGCAGCTCGACTAGCACTCGAGGGGAGACCCAGTACTTC
TRBJ1-1	-	-	TRBV7-8	CASSFGAQTTEAFF	TGTGCCAGCAGCTTCGGCGCACAGACCACTGAAGCTTTCTTT
TRBJ1-2	once	-	TRBV9	CASSGNYGYTF	TGTGCCAGCAGCGGAAACTATGGCTACACCTTC
TRBJ2-1	-	TRBD1	TRBV5-4	CASSSPGQGHNEQFF	TGTGCCAGCAGTTCACCGGGACAGGGCCACAATGAGCAGTTCTTC
TRBJ2-7	-	TRBD1	TRBV19	CASGSGGTTHEQYF	TGTGCCAGCGGCTCAGGGGGAACTACCCACGAGCAGTACTTC
TRBJ2-7	-	-	TRBV21-1	CASSSPTGALYEQYF	TGTGCCAGCAGCAGCCCGACAGGGGCTCTCTACGAGCAGTACTTC
TRBJ1-1	-	-	TRBV11-2	CASSSPDERWGTEAFF	TGTGCCAGCAGCTCGCCCGATGAACGGTGGGGGACTGAAGCTTTCTTT
TRBJ1-1	-	-	TRBV6-1	CASSSRGDIPEAFF	TGTGCCAGCAGTTCACGGGGGGACATTCCTGAAGCTTTCTTT
TRBJ2-1	-	TRBD2	TRBV29-1	CSVEGGAGPLNEQFF	TGCAGCGTTGAGGGAGGGGCGGGCCCCCTTAATGAGCAGTTCTTC
TRBJ2-5	-	TRBD2	TRBV2	CASSGGGARETQYF	TGTGCCAGCAGTGGCGGGGGGGCTAGAGAGACCCAGTACTTC
TRBJ1-3	few	TRBD1	TRBV19	CASSHGDRAGNTIYF	TGTGCCAGTAGTCATGGGGACAGGGCTGGAAACACCATATATTTT
TRBJ1-1	few	-	TRBV5-5	CASSFTENTEAFF	TGTGCCAGCAGCTTTACAGAGAACACTGAAGCTTTCTTT
TRBJ1-1	-	-	TRBV10-3	CAISESGDSVNTEAFF	TGTGCCATCAGTGAGTCAGGAGACAGTGTGAACACTGAAGCTTTCTTT
TRBJ1-2	-	-	TRBV2	CASHDSGTALSLYGYTF	TGTGCCAGCCATGATTCCGGGACGGCCCTATCCCTCTATGGCTACACCTTC
TRBJ1-2	-	-	TRBV23-1	CASSKSACYTF	TGCGCCAGCAGTAAAAGCGCATGCTACACCTTC
TRBJ1-5	few	-	TRBV6-5	CASSLDWSNQPQHF	TGTGCCAGCAGCCTGGACTGGAGCAATCAGCCCCAGCATTTT
TRBJ1-3	-	-	TRBV10-2	CASSETSSGNTIYF	TGCGCCAGCAGTGAAACTAGCTCTGGAAACACCATATATTTT
TRBJ1-4	-	-	TRBV6-5	CASSYWGAFGEKLFF	TGTGCCAGCAGTTACTGGGGGGCTTTCGGGGAAAAACTGTTTTTT
TRBJ2-5	-	-	TRBV5-6	CASSPTAGKGETQYF	TGTGCCAGCAGCCCGACTGCGGGGAAAGGAGAGACCCAGTACTTC
TRBJ1-5	-	-	TRBV6-6	CASSWASREPQHF	TGTGCCAGCAGTTGGGCCTCAAGGGAGCCCCAGCATTTT
TRBJ2-1	-	-	TRBV6-4	CASSVSLASSSYNEQFF	TGTGCCAGCAGTGTCTCTCTAGCGTCCAGCTCCTACAATGAGCAGTTCTTC
TRBJ2-3	-	TRBD2	TRBV10-1	CASSESGPAGVDTQYF	TGCGCCAGCAGTGAGTCCGGGCCAGCGGGGGTTGATACGCAGTATTTT
TRBJ2-7	-	-	TRBV27	CASSSLPDRHTGEQYF	TGTGCCAGCAGTTCCCTCCCAGACAGGCATACAGGGGAGCAGTACTTC
TRBJ2-3	-	-	TRBV20-1	CSAEAADTQYF	TGCAGTGCGGAAGCGGCAGATACGCAGTATTTT
TRBJ1-1	-	-	TRBV5-1	CASSPPTGPTEAFF	TGCGCCAGCAGCCCACCGACAGGCCCCACTGAAGCTTTCTTT
TRBJ1-1	-	-	TRBV6-5	CASSYLGSTTEAFF	TGTGCCAGCAGTTACTTGGGCAGCACCACTGAAGCTTTCTTT
TRBJ1-3	once	-	TRBV5-1	CASSSAGAGNTIYF	TGCGCCAGCAGCTCAGCAGGGGCTGGAAACACCATATATTTT
TRBJ1-3	-	-	TRBV28	CASSLLRVSGNTIYF	TGTGCCAGCAGTTTACTTCGGGTCTCTGGAAACACCATATATTTT
TRBJ1-2	few	TRBD1	TRBV7-2	CASSLDRGDYTF	TGTGCCAGCAGCTTAGACAGGGGCGACTACACCTTC
TRBJ1-2	-	-	TRBV15	CATSRARGDGYTF	TGTGCCACCAGCAGGGCTCGAGGGGATGGCTACACCTTC
TRBJ2-7	-	TRBD1	TRBV6-1	CASSNRDSIYEQYF	TGTGCCAGCAGTAACCGGGACAGCATATACGAGCAGTACTTC
TRBJ2-1	few	TRBD2	TRBV19	CASSQSGAVGSYNEQFF	TGTGCCAGTAGTCAAAGCGGGGCGGTAGGGTCCTACAATGAGCAGTTCTTC
TRBJ1-2	-	-	TRBV10-3	CAISGDGGEIYGYTF	TGTGCCATCAGTGGGGACGGGGGGGAAATATATGGCTACACCTTC